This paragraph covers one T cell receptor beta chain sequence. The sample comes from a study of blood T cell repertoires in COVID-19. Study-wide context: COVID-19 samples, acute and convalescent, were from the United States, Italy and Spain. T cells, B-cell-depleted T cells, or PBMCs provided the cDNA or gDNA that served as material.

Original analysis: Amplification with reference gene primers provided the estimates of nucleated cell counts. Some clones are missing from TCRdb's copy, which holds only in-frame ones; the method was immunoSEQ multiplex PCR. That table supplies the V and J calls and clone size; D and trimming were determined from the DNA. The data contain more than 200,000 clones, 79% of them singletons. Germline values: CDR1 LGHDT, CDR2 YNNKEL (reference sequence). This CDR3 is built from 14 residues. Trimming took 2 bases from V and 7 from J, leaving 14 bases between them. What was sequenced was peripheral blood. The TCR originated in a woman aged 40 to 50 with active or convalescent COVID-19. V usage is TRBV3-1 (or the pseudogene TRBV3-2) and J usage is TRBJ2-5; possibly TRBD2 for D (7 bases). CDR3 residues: CASSQRGAIGTQYF. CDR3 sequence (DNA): TGTGCCAGCAGCCAACGGGGGGCTATCGGGACCCAGTACTTC.